Listed here are 28 T cell receptor beta chains from one sample, sequenced in a study of technical replicates of blood from a handful of donors. Using immunoSEQ multiplex PCR, the repertoire was profiled, and TCRdb retains in-frame clones only, with some absent. The sample carries over 50,000 clones, 70% to 90% recorded once. The sequencing sample was made of PBMCs. Every receptor here comes from a human donor in good health. Some clones in this sample may be carry-over from other donors' samples.

The chain couples TRBV7-2 to TRBJ2-7, with 7 bases identical to TRBD1. Germline V gene lookup returns CDR1 SGHTA and CDR2 FQGNSA. The CDR3 contains 14 residues. V shed 6 bases, J shed 7 bases, and the junction held 12 bases outside the gene matches. The CDR3 loop is CASRPDRPFGEQYF. The CDR3 DNA follows: TGTGCCAGCAGGCCGGACAGGCCGTTTGGGGAGCAGTACTTC.

CDR3 region: CASSFWRGEQFF. In DNA, the CDR3 is TGTGCCAGCAGCTTTTGGCGGGGTGAGCAGTTCTTC. V is TRBV5-8 and J is TRBJ2-1, with D maybe TRBD2 (6 bases). Deletions cut 2 bases from V and 9 bases from J, with 9 bases between. This CDR3 comprises 12 residues. CDR1 and CDR2 (germline): SGHTS, YDEGEE.

The rearrangement uses TRBV2 and TRBJ1-1; D is unresolved. V was shortened by 9 bases and J by 1 base, with 6 bases between the two germline ends. Germline loops: CDR1 SNHLY, CDR2 FYNNEI. The CDR3 is 11 residues long. The CDR3 sequence is CASGRNTEAFF. The CDR3 bases are TGTGCCAGTGGCAGGAACACTGAAGCTTTCTTT.

The rearrangement links TRBV18 to TRBJ2-2, with 7 positions matching TRBD1. The ends lost 2 bases at V and 4 bases at J; junction bases unmatched: 4. The CDR3 runs 15 residues. Germline V lookup: CDR1 KGHSH, CDR2 LQKENI. The CDR3 region is CASSPDRVPTGELFF. The DNA for the CDR3 is TGTGCCAGCTCACCAGACAGGGTTCCCACCGGGGAGCTGTTTTTT. Variable domain in full (rest from reference TRBV18 and TRBJ2-2): NAGVMQNPRHLVRRRGQEARLRCSPMKGHSHVYWYRQLPEEGLKFMVYLQKENIIDESGMPKERFSAEFPKEGPSILRIQQVVRGDSAAYFCASSPDRVPTGELFFGEGSRLTVL.

The V call is TRBV6-1, the J call TRBJ1-1, with 7 bases that match TRBD1. Losses at the gene ends were 6 bases for V and 0 bases for J; bases not matched to a gene: 4. The germline gives CDR1 MNHNS, CDR2 SASEGT. CDR3 length equals 14 residues. The CDR3 sequence is CASRPTGMNTEAFF. As DNA, the CDR3 is TGTGCCAGCAGGCCGACAGGGATGAACACTGAAGCTTTCTTT.

V is TRBV6-1 and J is TRBJ2-3; 8 nucleotides line up with TRBD2. The V segment lost 4 bases and the J segment 1 base; nucleotides outside the gene matches: 7. The CDR3 sequence is 16 residues long. The germline V gene encodes CDR1 MNHNS and CDR2 SASEGT. CDR3 in amino acids: CASSVFYSGGTDTQYF. The CDR3 DNA follows: TGTGCCAGCAGTGTCTTCTATAGCGGGGGCACAGATACGCAGTATTTT.

This clone was seen more than once but under ten times. The chain couples TRBV2 to TRBJ2-5; 10 bases agree with TRBD2. Looked up from germline, CDR1 is SNHLY and CDR2 is FYNNEI. V lost 7 bases and J lost 1; bases outside the gene matches: 6. The CDR3 loop spans 15 amino acids. The CDR3 protein is CASIPSGSLQETQYF. The DNA for the CDR3 is TGTGCCAGCATCCCTAGCGGGAGCCTCCAAGAGACCCAGTACTTC.

The rearrangement joins TRBV4-3 to TRBJ1-6, with 9 nucleotides matching TRBD1. Germline V gene data show CDR1 as LGHNA and CDR2 as YSLEER. This CDR3 region has 16 residues. The junction had 12 bases not matched to a gene; V was cut back by 1 base and J by 14 bases. The CDR3 sequence is CASSQGQGTGRRALHF. Here the CDR3 DNA reads TGCGCCAGCAGCCAAGGGCAAGGGACAGGGAGACGGGCCCTCCACTTT.

CDR3 amino acids: CASSFPSGGARETQYF. CDR3 nucleotide sequence: TGTGCCAGCAGCTTTCCTAGCGGGGGGGCCCGGGAGACCCAGTACTTC. The chain is built from TRBV7-9 and TRBJ2-5; TRBD2 matches 12 bases. The ends lost 3 bases at V and 5 bases at J; junction bases unmatched: 7. Germline assignment: CDR1 SEHNR and CDR2 FQNEAQ (reference sequence). CDR3 size: 16 residues.

This rearrangement joins TRBV7-9 to TRBJ2-7; perhaps TRBD1 as D (6 bases). This CDR3 is built from 16 residues. V lost 2 bases and J 1 base, leaving 15 bases between the germline ends. CDR1 and CDR2 (germline): SEHNR, FQNEAQ (reference sequence). Here the CDR3 reads CASSLSGQITSYEQYF. The CDR3 DNA follows: TGTGCCAGCAGCTTATCCGGACAGATTACTTCCTACGAGCAGTACTTC.

V usage is TRBV5-4 and J usage is TRBJ2-7; the D is unclear. Germline V gene lookup returns CDR1 SGHNT and CDR2 YYREEE (reference sequence). V was clipped by 0 bases and J by 7 bases, with 5 bases between them. CDR3 length: 11 amino acids. The CDR3 spells CASSLGREQYF. CDR3 coding DNA: TGTGCCAGCAGCTTGGGCCGGGAGCAGTACTTC.

V is TRBV9 and J is TRBJ2-1; 8 bases match TRBD2. Per the germline V gene, CDR1 is SGDLS and CDR2 is YYNGEE. CDR3 length: 14 residues. The junction had 5 bases not matched to a gene; V was cut back by 2 bases and J by 7 bases. CDR3 amino acids: CASSVGGAGNEQFF. As DNA, the CDR3 is TGTGCCAGCAGCGTCGGGGGGGCGGGTAATGAGCAGTTCTTC.

V gene TRBV6-5 combines with J gene TRBJ2-7; 7 bases are shared with TRBD1. The V segment lost 6 bases and the J segment 2 bases; nucleotides outside the gene matches: 4. The CDR3 totals 13 residues. CDR1 is MNHEY and CDR2 is SVGAGI in the germline V gene. The CDR3 bases are TGTGCCAGCAGCACAGGGGAAACCTACGAGCAGTACTTC. This codes for CASSTGETYEQYF.

V and J are TRBV12-5 and TRBJ1-6; no clear D. With 2 bases removed from V and 7 bases from J, the gap between germline ends came to 6 bases. The V gene's germline CDR1 is LGHNT and CDR2 FRNRAP. The CDR3 extends over 13 amino acids. The CDR3 DNA reads as TGTGCTAGTGGTTTGTCGGGAAATTCACCCCTCCACTTT. It specifies CASGLSGNSPLHF.

The J gene is TRBJ2-1, the V gene TRBV7-2; D gene uncertain. With 0 bases removed from V and 5 bases from J, the gap between germline ends came to 5 bases. CDR1 is SGHTA, CDR2 FQGNSA, per germline. This CDR3 spans 13 amino acids. The CDR3 bases are TGTGCCAGCAGCTTAGCGACAAACAATGAGCAGTTCTTC. This sequence encodes CASSLATNNEQFF.

The V call is TRBV27, the J call TRBJ1-2, with 12 bases identical to TRBD1. Trimming took 5 bases from V and 4 from J; bases not matched to a gene: 8. Germline CDR1 reads MNHEY; CDR2 reads SMNVEV (reference sequence). The CDR3 consists of 16 residues. The CDR3 here is CASSGDRGRIPYGYTF. The DNA for the CDR3 is TGTGCCAGCAGTGGGGACAGGGGGCGCATCCCCTATGGCTACACCTTC.

J is TRBJ1-1 and V is TRBV23-1; no clear D. TRBV23-1 is an ORF, and what it does is uncertain. The CDR3 has 17 residues. V lost 0 bases to trimming and J lost 0 bases, with 14 bases between them. The CDR3 DNA reads as TGCGCCAGCAGTCAATCGTCGGTCCCTGCCATGAACACTGAAGCTTTCTTT. It specifies CASSQSSVPAMNTEAFF.

The chain has TRBV6-5 and TRBJ1-3; D gene ambiguous. V was shortened by 6 bases and J by 0 bases, with 9 bases between the two germline ends. Germline V lookup: CDR1 MNHEY, CDR2 SVGAGI. The CDR3 length is 14 residues. The CDR3 DNA reads as TGTGCCAGCAGCCGTGACAACTCTGGAAACACCATATATTTT. It is translated as CASSRDNSGNTIYF.

The rearrangement links TRBV4-3 to TRBJ1-1; D possibly corresponds to TRBD1 (5 bases). CDR3 size: 15 residues. V was trimmed by 0 bases and J by 1 base, leaving 9 bases between them. Germline CDR1 LGHNA, CDR2 YSLEER. CDR3 region: CASSQDRTGNTEAFF. The CDR3 bases are TGCGCCAGCAGCCAAGATCGCACAGGGAACACTGAAGCTTTCTTT.

The chain couples TRBV5-4 to TRBJ1-2; no firm D call. Germline values: CDR1 SGHNT, CDR2 YYREEE (reference sequence). V was clipped by 0 bases and J by 4 bases, with 10 bases between them. This CDR3 has 14 amino acids. The CDR3 loop is CASSLATGSYGYTF. The CDR3 coding sequence is TGTGCCAGCAGCTTGGCCACGGGGTCCTATGGCTACACCTTC.

CDR3 region: CAWSVPGTSGGYEQYF. Written as DNA, the CDR3 is TGTGCCTGGAGTGTACCTGGGACTAGCGGGGGTTACGAGCAGTACTTC. The chain links TRBV30 to TRBJ2-7, with 14 positions matching TRBD2. The CDR3 totals 16 residues. The V gene end was trimmed by 0 bases and the J gene end by 4 bases; junction bases not matched to a gene: 5. Per the germline V gene, CDR1 is GTSNPN and CDR2 is SVGIG (reference sequence). Supplemented by reference TRBV30 and TRBJ2-7, the full variable domain reads SQTIHQWPATLVQPVGSPLSLECTVEGTSNPNLYWYRQAAGRGLQLLFYSVGIGQISSEVPQNLSASRPQDRQFILSSKKLLLSDSGFYLCAWSVPGTSGGYEQYFGPGTRLTVT.

The chain uses TRBV7-8 and TRBJ2-4, with TRBD2 as a possible D gene (7 bases). Between the trimmed V and J ends, which lost 4 bases and 6 bases, there was a span of 13 bases. The CDR3 has 14 amino acids. Germline values: CDR1 SGHVS, CDR2 FQNEAQ. CDR3 coding DNA: TGTGCCAGCAGCTGGGGGGGGCGAGGAAACATTCAGTACTTC. Translated: CASSWGGRGNIQYF. Supplemented by reference TRBV7-8 and TRBJ2-4, the full variable domain reads GAGVSQSPRYKVAKRGQDVALRCDPISGHVSLFWYQQALGQGPEFLTYFQNEAQLDKSGLPSDRFFAERPEGSVSTLKIQRTQQEDSAVYLCASSWGGRGNIQYFGAGTRLSVL.

The chain recombines TRBV5-4 with TRBJ1-2; maybe TRBD1 (5 bases). V was trimmed by 3 bases and J by 7 bases, leaving 13 bases between them. This CDR3 is 13 amino acids long. CDR1 SGHNT and CDR2 YYREEE come from the germline V gene (reference sequence). This CDR3 reads CASSSGFGGGYTF. CDR3 coding DNA: TGTGCCAGCAGCTCAGGGTTTGGCGGTGGCTACACCTTC. Full variable domain (rest looked up from reference TRBV5-4 and TRBJ1-2): ETGVTQSPTHLIKTRGQQVTLRCSSQSGHNTVSWYQQALGQGPQFIFQYYREEENGRGNFPPRFSGLQFPNYSSELNVNALELDDSALYLCASSSGFGGGYTFGSGTRLTVV.

Turning to this clone: Given a much more abundant clone one base away, this may be a read error. CDR3 DNA: TGTGCCAGCAGCTCTCCCTGGACAGGGAGAGAGACCCAGTACTTC. Amino acid sequence: CASSSPWTGRETQYF. The J gene is TRBJ2-5, the V gene TRBV13, with 8 nucleotides matching TRBD1. The ends lost 4 bases at V and 4 bases at J; junction bases unmatched: 8. The CDR3 runs to 15 residues. In germline, CDR1 is PRHDT, CDR2 FYEKMQ (reference sequence).

J is TRBJ1-1 and V is TRBV18, with a weak D call TRBD1 (5 bases). This CDR3 is 15 amino acids long. Germline values: CDR1 KGHSH, CDR2 LQKENI. Trimming left V 3 bases short and J 1 base short, with 12 bases between. CDR3 protein: CASSPSIQGNTEAFF. DNA for the CDR3: TGTGCCAGCTCACCTTCAATCCAGGGGAACACTGAAGCTTTCTTT.

The rearrangement joins TRBV5-1 to TRBJ2-1; a possible D gene is TRBD2 (6 bases). V lost 4 bases to trimming and J lost 4 bases, with 18 bases between them. The germline gives CDR1 SGHRS, CDR2 YFSETQ. The CDR3 runs to 16 residues. CDR3 amino acids: CASSGGGGSRYNEQFF. In nucleotides, the CDR3 is TGCGCCAGCAGCGGCGGTGGGGGGAGTAGGTACAATGAGCAGTTCTTC. The full variable domain, its missing parts supplied by reference TRBV5-1 and TRBJ2-1, is KAGVTQTPRYLIKTRGQQVTLSCSPISGHRSVSWYQQTPGQGLQFLFEYFSETQRNKGNFPGRFSGRQFSNSRSEMNVSTLELGDSALYLCASSGGGGSRYNEQFFGPGTRLTVL.

The chain joins TRBV4-1 to TRBJ1-2; possibly TRBD1 for D (5 bases). CDR1 is MGHRA and CDR2 is YSYEKL in the germline V gene. With 1 base removed from V and 2 bases from J, the gap between germline ends came to 14 bases. This CDR3 region has 16 residues. The CDR3: CASSQGWGRENYGYTF. CDR3 in DNA: TGCGCCAGCAGCCAAGGTTGGGGACGGGAGAACTATGGCTACACCTTC.

V is TRBV11-3 and J is TRBJ2-1, with 8 bases aligning to TRBD2. The CDR3 covers 13 residues. Germline V CDR1 and CDR2: SGHNT, YENEEA. V lost 2 bases and J lost 10; bases outside the gene matches: 4. CDR3 nucleotides: TGTGCCAGCAGCTTACCCGGGAGGGGCGAGCAGTTCTTC. As protein: CASSLPGRGEQFF.